This T cell receptor (beta chain) was sequenced during a study of T cell responses to AZD1222 COVID-19 vaccine. Across the whole study: Recipients boosted at about 4 weeks or about 12 weeks are pooled.

V trimming: 0 bases; J trimming: 3 bases; junction bases outside the gene matches: 8. Germline loops: CDR1 LGHDT, CDR2 YNNKEL (reference sequence). The length of the CDR3 is 17 residues. The repertoire was sequenced with immunoSEQ multiplex PCR; TCRdb's copy has only in-frame clones and lacks some. The data hold fewer than 150,000 clones, with 90% observed a single time. Study outcomes and limitations: Just a handful of AZD1222 recipients tested seropositive at baseline. Close to half of all spike-specific TCRs reportedly target regions of the variants that are unmutated.

As for this clone: Its antigen is unidentified.

The source material was peripheral blood, sampled on day 0 of AZD1222 vaccination. The source of this sequence is an adult in good health. V gene TRBV3-1 (or the pseudogene TRBV3-2) combines with J gene TRBJ2-5; 9 nucleotides line up with TRBD1. The CDR3 region has the DNA TGTGCCAGCAGCCAAGAGAGCCCCGGGACAGGGAAAGAGACCCAGTACTTC. It translates to CASSQESPGTGKETQYF.